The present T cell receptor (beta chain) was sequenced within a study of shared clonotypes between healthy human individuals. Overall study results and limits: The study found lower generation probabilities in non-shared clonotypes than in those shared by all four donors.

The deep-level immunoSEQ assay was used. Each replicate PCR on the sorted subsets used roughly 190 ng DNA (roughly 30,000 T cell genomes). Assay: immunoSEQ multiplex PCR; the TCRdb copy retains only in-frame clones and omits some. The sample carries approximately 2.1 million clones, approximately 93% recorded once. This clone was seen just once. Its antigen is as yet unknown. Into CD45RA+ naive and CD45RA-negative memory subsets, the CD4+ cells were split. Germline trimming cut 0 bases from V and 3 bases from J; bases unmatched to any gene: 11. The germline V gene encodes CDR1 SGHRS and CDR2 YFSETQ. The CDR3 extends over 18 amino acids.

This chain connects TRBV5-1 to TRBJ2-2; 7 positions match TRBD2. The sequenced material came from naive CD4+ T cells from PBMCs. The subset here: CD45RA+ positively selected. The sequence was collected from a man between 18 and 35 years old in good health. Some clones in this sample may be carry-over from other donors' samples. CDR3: CASSLGLSGGPDTGELFF. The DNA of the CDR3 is TGCGCCAGCAGCTTGGGGTTATCGGGAGGCCCAGACACCGGGGAGCTGTTTTTT.